One sample yielded the 21 T cell receptor beta chains listed below, sequenced in a study of sequential checkpoint blockade in melanoma. Indicated treatment: randomized to nivolumab then ipilimumab (arm A) or the reverse (arm B). Produced via immunoSEQ multiplex PCR; TCRdb's table is partial and in-frame only. The data hold 1,500 to 2,000 clones, with under 25% observed a single time. Sequenced material: tumor tissue (inferred from file names), taken from a patient given nivolumab and ipilimumab in sequence. These receptors were obtained from a human donor with melanoma.

This clone has only a few counts. The chain combines TRBV6-8 with TRBJ1-6; perhaps TRBD1 as D (6 bases). V was cut by 6 bases and J by 7 bases, with 13 bases left in between. Germline V gene data show CDR1 as MNHGY and CDR2 as SAAAGT. There are 14 residues in the CDR3. The CDR3 protein is CASSLARGNSPLHF. The CDR3 nucleotides read TGTGCCAGCAGCCTTGCTAGGGGGAATTCACCCCTCCACTTT.

V usage is TRBV11-3 and J usage is TRBJ2-3; 7 nucleotides match TRBD1. Germline V gene data show CDR1 as SGHNT and CDR2 as YENEEA. The junction had 14 bases not matched to a gene; V was cut back by 4 bases and J by 4 bases. The CDR3 has 17 residues. The CDR3 region has the DNA TGTGCCAGCAGCTCCCAGAGGCGCCAGACAGGGCCAGATACGCAGTATTTT. It codes for CASSSQRRQTGPDTQYF.

This clone turned up a few times. V and J are TRBV11-3 and TRBJ2-3; TRBD2 matches 7 bases. Germline V gene data show CDR1 as SGHNT and CDR2 as YENEEA. This CDR3 spans 14 amino acids. Germline trimming cut 4 bases from V and 2 bases from J; bases unmatched to any gene: 3. The chain's CDR3 is CASSSGGFTDTQYF. The CDR3 bases are TGTGCCAGCAGCTCCGGGGGGTTCACAGATACGCAGTATTTT.

This clone appeared a few times. The chain uses TRBV28 and TRBJ1-6, with no clear D. The V and J ends lost 5 bases and 8 bases respectively, with 13 bases between them. This CDR3 comprises 14 residues. The germline V gene encodes CDR1 MDHEN and CDR2 SYDVKM. The CDR3 DNA sequence: TGTGCCAGCAGTACCTGGACGGGGTATTCACCCCTCCACTTT. Residues: CASSTWTGYSPLHF.

In its sample, this clone is large. The genes are TRBV6-8 and TRBJ1-1; 10 bases are shared with TRBD1. The CDR3 runs 14 residues. Germline V gene data show CDR1 as MNHGY and CDR2 as SAAAGT. V lost 11 bases to trimming and J lost 3 bases; unmatched junction nucleotides: 9. Here the CDR3 reads CAGRQGARYTEAFF. Here the CDR3 DNA reads TGTGCCGGGAGACAGGGGGCGCGGTACACTGAAGCTTTCTTT.

This clone came up a few times. The chain couples TRBV7-6 to TRBJ2-5, with TRBD1 matching 10 bases. Germline CDR1 is SGHVS and CDR2 is FNYEAQ. The trim removed 4 bases at V and 5 bases at J, leaving 10 bases unmatched. This CDR3 spans 16 amino acids. The CDR3, as DNA: TGTGCCAGCAGCTCGAGACAGGGGGCGGCCAGGGAGACCCAGTACTTC. It encodes CASSSRQGAARETQYF.

This clone is termed medium-sized. The chain is built from TRBV11-3 and TRBJ1-1; D not certain. This CDR3 contains 14 residues. Germline V lookup: CDR1 SGHNT, CDR2 YENEEA. Trimming took off 3 bases at V and 1 base at J, with 9 bases between the two ends. The CDR3 protein is CASSFRSGNTEAFF. The CDR3 DNA reads TGTGCCAGCAGCTTCCGATCGGGGAACACTGAAGCTTTCTTT.

The rearrangement links TRBV18 to TRBJ2-7; D gene ambiguous. Germline V gene lookup returns CDR1 KGHSH and CDR2 LQKENI. There are 12 residues in the CDR3. Trimming took 3 bases from V and 3 from J, leaving 6 bases between them. The CDR3 DNA reads TGTGCCAGCTCACCCTCTGACTACGAGCAGTACTTC. Translation gives CASSPSDYEQYF.

This clone occurred a few times. The V and J genes are TRBV6-8 and TRBJ2-2; 8 bases fit TRBD1. J lost 4 bases, V lost 2 bases, and 3 bases had no gene match. Germline V CDR1 and CDR2: MNHGY, SAAAGT. The CDR3 spans 15 residues. The CDR3 bases are TGTGCCAGCAGTTACGGGACAGGACGCACCGGGGAGCTGTTTTTT. Its protein product is CASSYGTGRTGELFF.

This clone is deemed large. The gene calls are TRBV6-8 and TRBJ1-4; 9 bases are shared with TRBD1. Germline trimming cut 6 bases from V and 0 bases from J; bases unmatched to any gene: 8. Germline V gene data show CDR1 as MNHGY and CDR2 as SAAAGT. This CDR3 is built from 17 residues. CDR3 sequence: CASSDQRQGATNEKLFF. The CDR3 DNA is TGTGCCAGCAGCGATCAAAGACAGGGGGCAACTAATGAAAAACTGTTTTTT.

The chain links TRBV5-1 to TRBJ2-3; D is ambiguous. Germline V CDR1 and CDR2: SGHRS, YFSETQ. The CDR3 is made up of 14 amino acids. Trimming cost V 4 bases and J 1 base, with 10 bases left between them. Written as DNA, the CDR3 is TGCGCCAGCAGCCGATCCTCGGGCACAGATACGCAGTATTTT. It is translated as CASSRSSGTDTQYF.

V usage is TRBV5-1 and J usage is TRBJ2-3; 9 positions agree with TRBD1. The germline V gene encodes CDR1 SGHRS and CDR2 YFSETQ. J lost 2 bases, V lost 4 bases, and 11 bases had no gene match. The CDR3 spans 17 residues. The chain's CDR3 is CASSGHGQGWVTDTQYF. Written as DNA, the CDR3 is TGCGCCAGCAGCGGCCATGGACAGGGGTGGGTCACAGATACGCAGTATTTT.

This clone was counted only a few times. The read terminates 1 residue before the CDR3 end, so the remaining end is supplied by the germline J gene. The chain carries TRBV10-3 and TRBJ2-7; TRBD2 matches at 8 bases. Per germline, CDR1 ENHRY and CDR2 SYGVKD. V gave up 2 bases and J gave up 4 bases; unmatched junction bases: 10. The CDR3 covers 16 residues. CDR3 bases read: TGTGCCATCAGTGAGACCGTCACGGGGGGGCGTTACGAGCAGTAC. This encodes CAISETVTGGRYEQY. In full, the CDR3 reads CAISETVTGGRYEQYF.

The chain joins TRBV5-1 to TRBJ2-3; D gene uncertain. The germline V gene encodes CDR1 SGHRS and CDR2 YFSETQ. The CDR3 is 15 residues long. V shed 0 bases and J shed 5 bases, with 13 bases lying between them. CDR3 nucleotide sequence: TGCGCCAGCAGCTTGGACGTGATGGGGAAAGATACGCAGTATTTT. This sequence encodes CASSLDVMGKDTQYF. The full variable domain, completed using reference TRBV5-1 and TRBJ2-3, is KAGVTQTPRYLIKTRGQQVTLSCSPISGHRSVSWYQQTPGQGLQFLFEYFSETQRNKGNFPGRFSGRQFSNSRSEMNVSTLELGDSALYLCASSLDVMGKDTQYFGPGTRLTVL.

Sample share makes this clone medium-sized. V usage is TRBV11-3 and J usage is TRBJ1-1; TRBD1 agrees at 8 bases. CDR1 and CDR2 from the germline V gene are SGHNT and YENEEA. The CDR3 extends over 15 amino acids. V was clipped by 5 bases and J by 0 bases; unmatched bases: 5. For the CDR3, the DNA is TGTGCCAGCAGCACGAGGACAGGGATGAACACTGAAGCTTTCTTT. Translated: CASSTRTGMNTEAFF. The full variable domain, its missing parts supplied by reference TRBV11-3 and TRBJ1-1, is EAGVVQSPRYKIIEKKQPVAFWCNPISGHNTLYWYLQNLGQGPELLIRYENEEAVDDSQLPKDRFSAERLKGVDSTLKIQPAELGDSAVYLCASSTRTGMNTEAFFGQGTRLTVV.

By share, this clone ranks as medium-sized. The rearrangement joins TRBV11-3 to TRBJ2-4; no clear D gene. The CDR3 totals 14 residues. Germline V gene sequence: CDR1 SGHNT, CDR2 YENEEA. Deletions cut 5 bases from V and 3 bases from J, with 11 bases between. The CDR3 sequence: CASSPDASKNIQYF. The CDR3 DNA follows: TGTGCCAGCAGCCCCGACGCCAGCAAAAACATTCAGTACTTC.

This clone is medium-sized in the sample. The V call is TRBV11-3, the J call TRBJ2-1; D unclear. Germline CDR1 SGHNT, CDR2 YENEEA. The CDR3 totals 15 residues. The germline V and J ends were trimmed by 5 bases and 6 bases, with 17 bases remaining between them. This chain's CDR3 is CASSGRAPVVNEQFF. In DNA form, the CDR3 reads TGTGCCAGCAGCGGTAGAGCCCCCGTGGTCAATGAGCAGTTCTTC.

In this sample, this clone turned up many times. The chain recombines TRBV11-3 with TRBJ1-6; TRBD1 aligns across 10 bases. Unmatched junction bases numbered 10, after V lost 5 bases and J lost 0 bases. CDR3 length equals 19 residues. CDR1 is SGHNT, CDR2 YENEEA, per germline. The CDR3 coding sequence is TGTGCCAGCAGCACCTATAGGGGACAGGGGAGCTCCTATAATTCACCCCTCCACTTT. Protein: CASSTYRGQGSSYNSPLHF.

The chain links TRBV16 to TRBJ2-7; perhaps TRBD1 as D (5 bases). CDR1 and CDR2 (germline): KGHSY, FQNENV. This CDR3 has 13 amino acids. The V gene lost 3 bases and the J gene lost 4 bases, with 10 bases spanning the gap. The CDR3: CASSQDNEYEQYF. In nucleotides, the CDR3 is TGTGCCAGCAGCCAGGACAACGAATACGAGCAGTACTTC.

The CDR3 sequence: CASSYRDRIGPFF. The CDR3 bases are TGTGCCAGCTCATACCGGGACAGAATAGGTCCGTTTTTT. The genes are TRBV18 and TRBJ2-2; 7 bases are a match to TRBD1. Germline-derived CDR1 and CDR2 are KGHSH and LQKENI. CDR3 length: 13 residues. The trim removed 5 bases at V and 16 bases at J, leaving 13 bases unmatched.

The chain employs TRBV19 and TRBJ1-5, with D tentatively TRBD1 (5 bases). Germline lookup yields CDR1 LNHDA and CDR2 SQIVND (reference sequence). The CDR3 extends over 15 amino acids. The ends were cut back, 6 bases at V and 0 bases at J, with 12 bases in the middle. In DNA form, the CDR3 reads TGTGCCAGTAGCTGGACAAGTTATAGCAATCAGCCCCAGCATTTT. Translated: CASSWTSYSNQPQHF.